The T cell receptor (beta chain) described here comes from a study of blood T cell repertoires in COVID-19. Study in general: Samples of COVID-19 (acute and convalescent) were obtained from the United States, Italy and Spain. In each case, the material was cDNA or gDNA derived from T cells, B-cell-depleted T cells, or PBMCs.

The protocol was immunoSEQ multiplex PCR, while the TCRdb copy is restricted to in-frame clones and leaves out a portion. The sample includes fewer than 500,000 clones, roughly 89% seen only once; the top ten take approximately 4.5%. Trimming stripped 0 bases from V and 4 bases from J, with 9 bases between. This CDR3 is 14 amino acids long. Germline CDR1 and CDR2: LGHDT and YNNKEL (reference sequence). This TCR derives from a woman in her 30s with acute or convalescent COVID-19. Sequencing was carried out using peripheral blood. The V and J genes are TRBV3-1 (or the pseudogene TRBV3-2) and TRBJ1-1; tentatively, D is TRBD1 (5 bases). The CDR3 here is CASSQEPGVTEAFF. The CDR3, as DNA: TGTGCCAGCAGCCAAGAGCCGGGGGTCACTGAAGCTTTCTTT.